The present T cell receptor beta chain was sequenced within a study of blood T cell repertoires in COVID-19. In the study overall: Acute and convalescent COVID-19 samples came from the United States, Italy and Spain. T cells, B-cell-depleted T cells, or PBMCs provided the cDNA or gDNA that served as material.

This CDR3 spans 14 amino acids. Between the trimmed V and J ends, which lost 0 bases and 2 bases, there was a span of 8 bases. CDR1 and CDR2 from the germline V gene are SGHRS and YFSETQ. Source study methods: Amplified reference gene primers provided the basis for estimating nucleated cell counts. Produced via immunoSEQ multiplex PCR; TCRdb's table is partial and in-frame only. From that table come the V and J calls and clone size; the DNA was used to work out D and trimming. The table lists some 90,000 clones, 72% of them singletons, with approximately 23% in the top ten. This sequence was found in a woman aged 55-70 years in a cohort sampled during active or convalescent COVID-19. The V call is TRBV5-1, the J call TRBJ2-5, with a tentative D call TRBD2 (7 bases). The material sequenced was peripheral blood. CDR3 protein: CASSLEGGQETQYF. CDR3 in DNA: TGCGCCAGCAGCTTGGAGGGGGGGCAAGAGACCCAGTACTTC.